This TCR beta chain comes out of a study of blood T cell repertoires in COVID-19. Study background: Donors in the United States, Italy and Spain gave samples during acute or convalescent COVID-19. PBMCs, B-cell-depleted T cells, or T cells provided the cDNA or gDNA that made up the material.

This CDR3 region has 16 residues. The V gene end was trimmed by 3 bases and the J gene end by 7 bases; junction bases not matched to a gene: 13. Germline V gives CDR1 KGHSH, CDR2 LQKENI. Source study methods: Counts of nucleated cells, estimated from reference gene primer amplification, were obtained. The repertoire was sequenced with immunoSEQ multiplex PCR; TCRdb's copy has only in-frame clones and lacks some. Clonal size and the V and J genes are those of that table, whereas D and trimming came from the DNA. The sample includes approximately 69,000 clones, almost 80% of them seen just once. This chain joins TRBV18 and TRBJ1-1; 8 nucleotides match TRBD1. The specimen sequenced was peripheral blood. The clonotype comes from a man in his 60s with acute or convalescent COVID-19. The DNA of the CDR3 is TGTGCCAGCTCACCCCTCCCGACAGGGGTTATGAGTGAAGCTTTCTTT. Protein sequence: CASSPLPTGVMSEAFF.